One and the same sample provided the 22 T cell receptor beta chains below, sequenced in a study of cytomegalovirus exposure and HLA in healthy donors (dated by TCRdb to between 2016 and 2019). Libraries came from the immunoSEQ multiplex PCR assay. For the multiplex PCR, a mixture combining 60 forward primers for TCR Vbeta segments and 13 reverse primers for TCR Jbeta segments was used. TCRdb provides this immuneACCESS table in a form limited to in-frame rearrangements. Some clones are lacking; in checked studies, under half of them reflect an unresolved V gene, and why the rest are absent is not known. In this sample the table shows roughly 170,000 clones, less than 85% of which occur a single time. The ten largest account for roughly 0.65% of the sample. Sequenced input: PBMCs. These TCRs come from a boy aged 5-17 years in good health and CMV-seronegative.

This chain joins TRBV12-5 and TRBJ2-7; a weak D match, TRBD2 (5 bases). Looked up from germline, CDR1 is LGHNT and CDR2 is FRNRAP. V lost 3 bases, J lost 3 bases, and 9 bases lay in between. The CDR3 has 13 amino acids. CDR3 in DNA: TGTGCTAGTGGTTTCCCCGGACTCTACGAGCAGTACTTC. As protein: CASGFPGLYEQYF.

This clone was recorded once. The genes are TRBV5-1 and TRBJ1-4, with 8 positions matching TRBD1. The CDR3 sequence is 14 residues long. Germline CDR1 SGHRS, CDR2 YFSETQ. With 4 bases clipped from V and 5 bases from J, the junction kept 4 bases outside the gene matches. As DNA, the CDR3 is TGCGCCAGCAGCCTCGGACAGGGAAATGAAAAACTGTTTTTT. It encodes CASSLGQGNEKLFF.

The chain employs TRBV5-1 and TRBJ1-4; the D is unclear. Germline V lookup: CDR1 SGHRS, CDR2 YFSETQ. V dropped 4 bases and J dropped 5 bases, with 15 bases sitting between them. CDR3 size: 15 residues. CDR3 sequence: CASSIAGSLNEKLFF. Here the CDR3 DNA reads TGCGCCAGCAGCATCGCCGGGTCGCTGAATGAAAAACTGTTTTTT.

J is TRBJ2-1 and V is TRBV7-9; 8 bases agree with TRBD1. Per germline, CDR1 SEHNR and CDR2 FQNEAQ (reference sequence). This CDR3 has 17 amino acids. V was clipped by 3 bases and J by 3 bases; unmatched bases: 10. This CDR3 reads CASSFKGLGQGYNEQFF. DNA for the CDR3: TGTGCCAGCAGCTTCAAGGGCCTTGGACAGGGCTACAATGAGCAGTTCTTC.

The chain's CDR3 is CASSQTGWDQPQHF. CDR3 sequence (DNA): TGCGCCAGCAGCCAGACAGGGTGGGATCAGCCCCAGCATTTT. This sequence joins TRBV4-3 and TRBJ1-5; 7 nucleotides line up with TRBD1. CDR1 and CDR2 from the germline V gene are LGHNA and YSLEER. V gave up 3 bases and J gave up 5 bases; unmatched junction bases: 4. The CDR3 is 14 amino acids.

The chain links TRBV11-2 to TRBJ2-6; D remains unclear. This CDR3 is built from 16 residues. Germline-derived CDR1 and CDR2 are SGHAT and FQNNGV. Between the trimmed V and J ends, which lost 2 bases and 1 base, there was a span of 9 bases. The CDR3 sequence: CASSLRGGSGANVLTF. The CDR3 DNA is TGTGCCAGCAGCTTAAGAGGCGGATCTGGGGCCAACGTCCTGACTTTC. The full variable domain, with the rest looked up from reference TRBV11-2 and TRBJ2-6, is EAGVAQSPRYKIIEKRQSVAFWCNPISGHATLYWYQQILGQGPKLLIQFQNNGVVDDSQLPKDRFSAERLKGVDSTLKIQPAKLEDSAVYLCASSLRGGSGANVLTFGAGSRLTVL.

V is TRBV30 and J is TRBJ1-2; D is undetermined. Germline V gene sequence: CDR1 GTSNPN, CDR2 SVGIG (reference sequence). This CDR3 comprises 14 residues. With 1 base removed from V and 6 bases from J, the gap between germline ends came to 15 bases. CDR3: CAWSGARAVDGYTF. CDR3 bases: TGTGCCTGGAGTGGTGCGAGGGCGGTGGATGGCTACACCTTC. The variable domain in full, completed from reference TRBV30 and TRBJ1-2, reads SQTIHQWPATLVQPVGSPLSLECTVEGTSNPNLYWYRQAAGRGLQLLFYSVGIGQISSEVPQNLSASRPQDRQFILSSKKLLLSDSGFYLCAWSGARAVDGYTFGSGTRLTVV.

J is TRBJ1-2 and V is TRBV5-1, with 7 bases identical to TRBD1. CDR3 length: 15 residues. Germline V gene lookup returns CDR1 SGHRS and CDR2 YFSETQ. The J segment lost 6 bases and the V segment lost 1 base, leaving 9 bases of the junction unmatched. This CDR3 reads CASSLRRQGHNGYTF. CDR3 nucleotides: TGCGCCAGCAGCTTGCGGAGACAGGGACATAATGGCTACACCTTC.

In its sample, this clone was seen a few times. CDR3: CASSLVGGETQYF. CDR3 nucleotides: TGCGCCAGCAGCTTGGTAGGAGGAGAGACCCAGTACTTC. The J gene is TRBJ2-5, the V gene TRBV5-1, with D possibly matching TRBD2 (5 bases). Germline CDR1 and CDR2: SGHRS and YFSETQ. The CDR3 contains 13 residues. V was shortened by 0 bases and J by 4 bases, with 7 bases between the two germline ends.

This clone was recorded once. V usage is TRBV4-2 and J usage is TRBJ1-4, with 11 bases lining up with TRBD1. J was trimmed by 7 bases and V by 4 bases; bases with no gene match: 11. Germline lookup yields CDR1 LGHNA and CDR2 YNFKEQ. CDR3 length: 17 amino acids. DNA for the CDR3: TGTGCCAGCAGCCCGGCCGGGACAGGGGGTAGGGGTGAAAAACTGTTTTTT. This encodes CASSPAGTGGRGEKLFF.

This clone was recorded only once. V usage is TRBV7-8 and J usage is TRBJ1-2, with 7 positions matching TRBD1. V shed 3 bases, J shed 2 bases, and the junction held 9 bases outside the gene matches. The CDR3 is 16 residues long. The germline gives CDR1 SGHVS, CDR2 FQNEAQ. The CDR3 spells CASSLPDRDSNYGYTF. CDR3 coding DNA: TGTGCCAGCAGCTTGCCCGACAGGGACTCCAACTATGGCTACACCTTC.

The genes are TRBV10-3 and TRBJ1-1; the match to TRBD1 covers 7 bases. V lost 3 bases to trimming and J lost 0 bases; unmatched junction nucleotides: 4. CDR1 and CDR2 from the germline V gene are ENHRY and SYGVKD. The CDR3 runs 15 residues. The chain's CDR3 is CAISDSGTVNTEAFF. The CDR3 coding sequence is TGTGCCATCAGTGACTCCGGGACAGTGAACACTGAAGCTTTCTTT.

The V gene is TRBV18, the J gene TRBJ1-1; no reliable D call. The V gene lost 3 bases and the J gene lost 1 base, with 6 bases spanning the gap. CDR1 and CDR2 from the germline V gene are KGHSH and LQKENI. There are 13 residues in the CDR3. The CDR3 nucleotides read TGTGCCAGCTCACCCAACGGGAACACTGAAGCTTTCTTT. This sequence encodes CASSPNGNTEAFF.

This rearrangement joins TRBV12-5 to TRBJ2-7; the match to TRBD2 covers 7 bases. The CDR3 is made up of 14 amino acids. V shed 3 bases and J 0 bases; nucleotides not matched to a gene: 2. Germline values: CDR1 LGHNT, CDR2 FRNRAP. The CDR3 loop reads CASGFGGSSYEQYF. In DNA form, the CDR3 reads TGTGCTAGTGGTTTTGGCGGGAGCTCCTACGAGCAGTACTTC.

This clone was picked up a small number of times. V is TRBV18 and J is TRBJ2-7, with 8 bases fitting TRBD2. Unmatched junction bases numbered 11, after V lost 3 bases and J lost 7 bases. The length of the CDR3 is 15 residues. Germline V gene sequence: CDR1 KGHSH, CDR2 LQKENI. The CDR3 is CASSPSGQAGEEQYF. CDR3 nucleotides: TGTGCCAGCTCACCGAGTGGCCAAGCGGGAGAGGAGCAGTACTTC.

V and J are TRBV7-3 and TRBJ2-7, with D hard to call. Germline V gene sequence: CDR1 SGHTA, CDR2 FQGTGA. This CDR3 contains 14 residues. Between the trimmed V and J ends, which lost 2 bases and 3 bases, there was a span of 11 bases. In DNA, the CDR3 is TGTGCCAGCAGCTTAGGGCCAGAGAACTACGAGCAGTACTTC. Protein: CASSLGPENYEQYF.

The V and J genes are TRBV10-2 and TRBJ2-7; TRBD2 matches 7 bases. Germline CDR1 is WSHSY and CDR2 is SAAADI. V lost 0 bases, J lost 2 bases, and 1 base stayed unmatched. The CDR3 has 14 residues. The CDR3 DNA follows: TGCGCCAGCAGTGAGTCGGGGGGGGCCTACGAGCAGTACTTC. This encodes CASSESGGAYEQYF.

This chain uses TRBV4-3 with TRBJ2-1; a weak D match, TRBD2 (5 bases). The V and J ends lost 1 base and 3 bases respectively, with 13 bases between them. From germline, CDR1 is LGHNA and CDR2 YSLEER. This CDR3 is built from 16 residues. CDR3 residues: CASSQASGNFYNEQFF. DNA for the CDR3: TGCGCCAGCAGCCAAGCTTCCGGGAACTTCTACAATGAGCAGTTCTTC.

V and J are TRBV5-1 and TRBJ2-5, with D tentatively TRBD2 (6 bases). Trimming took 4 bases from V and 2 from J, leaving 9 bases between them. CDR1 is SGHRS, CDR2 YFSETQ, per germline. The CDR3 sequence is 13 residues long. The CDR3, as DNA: TGCGCCAGCAGCCCAGGGACTCAAGAGACCCAGTACTTC. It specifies CASSPGTQETQYF.

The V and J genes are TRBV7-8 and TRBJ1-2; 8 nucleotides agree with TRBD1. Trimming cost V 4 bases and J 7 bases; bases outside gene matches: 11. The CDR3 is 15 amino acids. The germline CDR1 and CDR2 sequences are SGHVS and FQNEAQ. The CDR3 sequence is CASSSQLGQGVGYTF. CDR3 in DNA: TGTGCCAGCAGCTCCCAATTAGGACAGGGAGTTGGCTACACCTTC.

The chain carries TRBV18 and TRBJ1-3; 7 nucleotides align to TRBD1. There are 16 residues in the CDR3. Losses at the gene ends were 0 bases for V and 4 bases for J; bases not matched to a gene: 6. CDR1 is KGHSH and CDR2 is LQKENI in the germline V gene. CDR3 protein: CASSPPNRGGGNTIYF. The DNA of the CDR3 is TGTGCCAGCTCACCACCAAACAGGGGTGGAGGAAACACCATATATTTT.

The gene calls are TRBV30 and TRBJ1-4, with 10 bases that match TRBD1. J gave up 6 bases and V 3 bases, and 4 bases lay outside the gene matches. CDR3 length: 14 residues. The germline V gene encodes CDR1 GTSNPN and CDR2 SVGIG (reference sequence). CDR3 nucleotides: TGTGCCTGGAGGCCGGGACAGGGGCATGAAAAACTGTTTTTT. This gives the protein CAWRPGQGHEKLFF.